The sequence of this T cell receptor beta chain was determined in a study of blood T cell repertoires in COVID-19. As processed by the authors: It was from reference gene primer amplification that nucleated cell counts were estimated. TCRdb's copy holds only in-frame clones and misses some; the assay was immunoSEQ multiplex PCR. V, J and clone size are taken as reported in that table, and D and trimming were inferred from the DNA itself. The table lists about 67,000 clones, around four fifths of them singletons, with about 38% in the top ten. Germline assignment: CDR1 MNHEY and CDR2 SVGEGT. The V gene end was trimmed by 0 bases and the J gene end by 7 bases; junction bases not matched to a gene: 6. The CDR3 length is 15 residues.

The receptor was isolated from a human donor in a cohort sampled during active COVID-19. V gene TRBV6-2 or TRBV6-3 combines with J gene TRBJ2-3, with TRBD1 matching over 8 bases. Sequencing used peripheral blood. DNA for the CDR3: TGTGCCAGCAGTTACTCGGGACAGGCGCAGAATACGCAGTATTTT. This codes for CASSYSGQAQNTQYF.